This TCR beta chain stems from a study of radiation and T cells in renal cell carcinoma (TCRdb year 2020). Regarding the research as a whole: In total, fewer than 55 samples, comprising 25 or so tumors and approximately 27 peripheral blood samples, were subjected to TCR beta sequencing. In the approximately 53 samples combined, several million unique CDR3 nucleotide sequences were found, encoding approximately 2,800,000 unique CDR3 amino acid sequences. Overall study results and their limits: No pretreatment tumor biopsies were available, so the baseline intratumoral presence of clonotypes could not be determined. In blood, the top tumor clonotypes increased between baseline and 2 weeks post-radiation and then shrank by 4 weeks, which suggests that tumor-resident clones expanded only transiently. Only small tumor regions of about 1 g were available, so intratumoral heterogeneity was not captured. Compared with control tumors, irradiated tumors had a greater number of dominant CDR3 motifs, and those motifs took up a bigger portion of the repertoire. Because the trial had a single-armed design, the trial could not examine how radiation dose or scheduling affected the TCR repertoire. TCR clonality was higher in irradiated tumors than in controls, as the top 100 clonotypes made up an average of roughly 54% of the repertoire in irradiated tumors compared with 43% in nephrectomy-only tumors.

The meaning of the sample's time point label: tumor resected at nephrectomy. The intended sense of this specimen's treatment or condition label: 15 Gy SBRT to primary tumor, nephrectomy 4 weeks later. Samples came from a clinical trial, in which primary renal cell carcinomas received 15 Gy stereotactic body radiation therapy followed by nephrectomy 4 weeks later. Every patient had renal cell carcinoma of clear cell pathology. Tumors were mechanically dissociated, digested with collagenase/hyaluronidase at 37 °C, processed in gentleMACS C tubes, and stored in liquid nitrogen. Genomic DNA for TCR sequencing was prepared using the QIAamp DNA Blood Mini Kit (Qiagen). Samples were included in the analyses only if all quality control checks were passed. TCR beta libraries were generated from genomic DNA with the immunoSEQ kit, following the manufacturer's recommendations. For library preparation, a first multiplex PCR was performed with proprietary primers, followed by a second PCR in which unique barcodes were added, and bead cleanups were performed after each round. A positive control reaction and a negative control reaction, both provided in the kit, were run with every batch of samples. The final libraries were assessed on an Agilent 4200 TapeStation D1000 ScreenTape, pooled by volume, and quantified by qPCR. An Illumina NextSeq500 fitted with a MidOutput 150-cycle cartridge performed the sequencing, running 156 Read1 cycles and 15 Index1 cycles with the kit's custom primers. The pooled library was loaded at approximately 1 pM with an approximately 21% PhiX control spike-in. On the authors' methods: Vendor-processed data were analyzed in R, and a clonotype was defined as all T cells sharing the same CDR3 nucleotide sequence. In the clone abundance analyses, frequencies in each sample were normalized to that sample's 10,000 most abundant clones. Public T cell clones, which averaged fewer than five per sample, were excluded before analysis. Dominant motifs were analyzed with ImmunoMap using the PAM10 matrix, a gap penalty of 30, and a homology threshold of 0.3, and motifs with a cumulative frequency of at least 0.01 were considered dominant. Tumor-enriched clonotypes and baseline blood-enriched clonotypes were defined as those with an abundance difference of at least 32-fold between compartments. The Baroni-Urbani and Buser coefficient was used to measure tumor-blood repertoire similarity, and groups were compared with two-tailed Wilcoxon tests in R. Not all clones reach the TCRdb copy of this immuneACCESS table, which keeps in-frame sequences only. Checked studies attribute under half of the gap to unresolved V genes and leave the rest unexplained. The DNA was the basis for D and trimming; V, J and clone size are from that table. The sample has about 15,000 clones on record, around three fifths of them singletons. The top ten constitute 27% of the sample.

Its CDR3 holds 18 amino acids, cysteine through phenylalanine. Just the 54-base CDR3 DNA is kept, in frame starting at base 1. CDR1 and CDR2, per the germline V gene, are SGHTA and FQGTGA. At the junction V is shortened by 1 base and J by 0 bases, with 18 bases in between. Regarding this clone: Its antigen is currently not known. One base away there is no much larger clone; base qualities are not given.

The origin of this receptor is a woman between 65 and 79 years old with renal cell carcinoma. Recombination joined TRBV7-3 with TRBJ1-2, with the D gene not clear enough to name. This specimen consisted of tumor tissue, obtained from a patient whose treatment included radiotherapy and nephrectomy. The DNA is TGTGCCAGCAGCTTAAGCGTTTACTCGGGAAGATCTAACTATGGCTACACCTTC. It is translated as CASSLSVYSGRSNYGYTF.